The clone carrying this T cell receptor beta chain turned up a few times. This entry comes from a study of identical twins. One entry per CDR3 protein results from TCRdb running MiXCR on the 5' RACE reads. This table has fewer than 250,000 distinct CDR3 sequences, around 7.6% appearing once. V shed 6 bases and J shed 0 bases, with 13 bases lying between them. This CDR3 has 14 amino acids. Germline-derived CDR1 and CDR2 are DFQATT and SNEGSKA (reference sequence). The same specimen was also included in a second study, on yellow fever vaccine responses in identical twins.

This receptor was taken from a woman between 18 and 29 years old in good health. The J gene is TRBJ2-3, the V gene TRBV20-1; D perhaps matches TRBD2 (6 bases). The sample consisted of CD8+ T cells sorted from blood. The CDR3 coding sequence is TGCAGTGCCCCAGCGGGTAGCAGCACAGATACGCAGTATTTT. Its protein is CSAPAGSSTDTQYF.